Sequencing of this T cell receptor (beta chain) was carried out in a study of blood T cell repertoires in COVID-19. The wider study: Sites in the United States, Italy and Spain provided acute and convalescent COVID-19 samples. T cells, B-cell-depleted T cells, or PBMCs supplied cDNA or gDNA.

As processed by the authors: Researchers report that nucleated cell counts were estimated from reference gene primer amplification. Sequencing was performed with immunoSEQ multiplex PCR; in TCRdb, only in-frame clones are kept and a portion is missing. V, J and clone size reflect that table, while D and trimming were determined from the DNA. This sample has around 85,000 clones; 87% occur once, and the top ten carry 5.4%. Between the trimmed V and J ends, which lost 7 bases and 6 bases, there was a span of 16 bases. Per the germline V gene, CDR1 is MDHEN and CDR2 is SYDVKM. The CDR3 contains 13 residues.

This clonotype originated in a man aged 60 to 69 with acute or convalescent COVID-19. Sequencing input: peripheral blood. This chain joins TRBV28 and TRBJ2-7; maybe TRBD1 (5 bases). The CDR3 sequence: CASNRLLGVEQYF. CDR3 nucleotide sequence: TGTGCCAGCAACCGACTCCTAGGGGTCGAGCAGTACTTC.